This T cell receptor (beta chain) is from a study of OX40 agonist ivuxolimab in advanced cancers. As for the study in general: Hepatocellular carcinoma, melanoma, renal cell or head and neck cancer occurred in dose-escalation patients. Three patients got partial responses; one had hepatocellular carcinoma and two had cutaneous melanoma.

Autoimmune disease history or systemic immunosuppression meant exclusion. Blood samples were obtained at baseline, cycle 4 day 1, and cycle 7 day 1. V shed 7 bases, J shed 0 bases, and the junction held 17 bases outside the gene matches. The CDR3 contains 19 residues. Germline V gene data show CDR1 as LNHDA and CDR2 as SQIVND (reference sequence). Some clones are missing from TCRdb's copy, which holds only in-frame ones; the method was immunoSEQ multiplex PCR. The sample lists about 43,000 clones, 75% to 90% occurring once. This clonotype was sampled from an adult with an advanced solid tumor such as melanoma, head and neck, liver or kidney cancer. The rearrangement joins TRBV19 to TRBJ2-3, with TRBD2 matching over 9 bases. The specimen comprised CD4+ or CD8+ T cells sorted from blood, sampled in a trial of the OX40 agonist ivuxolimab. The CDR3 nucleotides are TGTGCCAGTACCCCTGGGCGGTGGGCTAGCGGGAATAGCACAGATACGCAGTATTTT. Residues: CASTPGRWASGNSTDTQYF.